This is a list of T cell receptor beta chains from one sample in a study of blood T cell repertoires in COVID-19. Only in-frame clones appear in the TCRdb table, and some are missing; sequencing was by immunoSEQ multiplex PCR. There are more than 85,000 clones in the sample; roughly 90% occur only once, and 5.7% lies in the top ten. Sequences were obtained from peripheral blood. These TCRs come from a man aged 65 to 85 with acute or convalescent COVID-19. Both conserved end residues are part of each CDR3. A D gene is named only where the DNA matches it firmly. Some rows have no size entry. The others give once, few or many, or a class for an expanded clone.

D gene: TRBD1; V gene: TRBV3-1/TRBV3-2; CDR3 length: 14; J gene: TRBJ1-1; clone size: .; CDR3 DNA: TGTGCCAGCAGCCAAGCAGGGGGTGGGACTGAAGCTTTCTTT; CDR3 protein: CASSQAGGGTEAFF
D gene: .; V gene: TRBV6-5; CDR3 length: 15; J gene: TRBJ2-5; clone size: once; CDR3 DNA: TGTGCCAGCAGTTACTCGATCGGAGGGTTATTGACCCAGTACTTC; CDR3 protein: CASSYSIGGLLTQYF
D gene: .; V gene: TRBV5-1; CDR3 length: 14; J gene: TRBJ2-7; clone size: .; CDR3 DNA: TGCGCCAGCAGCTTGAACGGTCCCCTCTACGAGCAGTACTTC; CDR3 protein: CASSLNGPLYEQYF
D gene: .; V gene: TRBV11-3; CDR3 length: 15; J gene: TRBJ2-7; clone size: once; CDR3 DNA: TGTGCCAGCAGCTTAGCCCGAGCCTCCTCCTACGAGCAGTACTTC; CDR3 protein: CASSLARASSYEQYF
D gene: .; V gene: TRBV28; CDR3 length: 16; J gene: TRBJ2-5; clone size: .; CDR3 DNA: TGTGCCAGCAGTTTATTGGCCAGAGGGGGACAAGAGACCCAGTACTTC; CDR3 protein: CASSLLARGGQETQYF
D gene: TRBD1; V gene: TRBV6-5; CDR3 length: 16; J gene: TRBJ2-5; clone size: .; CDR3 DNA: TGTGCCAGCAGTTGGGGGACAGGGGCGGGCGAAGAGACCCAGTACTTC; CDR3 protein: CASSWGTGAGEETQYF
D gene: TRBD2; V gene: TRBV28; CDR3 length: 12; J gene: TRBJ2-7; clone size: .; CDR3 DNA: TGTGCCAGCACCACCGGGGGGTACGAGCAGTACTTC; CDR3 protein: CASTTGGYEQYF
D gene: TRBD2; V gene: TRBV5-4; CDR3 length: 15; J gene: TRBJ2-3; clone size: .; CDR3 DNA: TGTGCCAGCAGCTGGGCGACTAGCCCTTCAGATACGCAGTATTTT; CDR3 protein: CASSWATSPSDTQYF
D gene: TRBD2; V gene: TRBV14; CDR3 length: 15; J gene: TRBJ2-7; clone size: .; CDR3 DNA: TGTGCCAGCAGCCAAGTGGCGGGAGCGGCCTACGAGCAGTACTTC; CDR3 protein: CASSQVAGAAYEQYF
D gene: TRBD1; V gene: TRBV5-6; CDR3 length: 14; J gene: TRBJ1-5; clone size: .; CDR3 DNA: TGTGCCAGCAGCGTGGGACAGAGAAATCAGCCCCAGCATTTT; CDR3 protein: CASSVGQRNQPQHF
D gene: TRBD2; V gene: TRBV3-1/TRBV3-2; CDR3 length: 16; J gene: TRBJ2-2; clone size: .; CDR3 DNA: TGTGCCAGCAGCCAGCGGGGGGGATCGAACACCGGGGAGCTGTTTTTT; CDR3 protein: CASSQRGGSNTGELFF
D gene: TRBD2; V gene: TRBV25-1; CDR3 length: 15; J gene: TRBJ2-2; clone size: .; CDR3 DNA: TGTGCCAGCAGTGTGAGCGGGGCGAACACCGGGGAGCTGTTTTTT; CDR3 protein: CASSVSGANTGELFF
D gene: .; V gene: TRBV5-1; CDR3 length: 14; J gene: TRBJ1-6; clone size: .; CDR3 DNA: TGCGCCAGCAGCCCAGGTGGGTCGGATTCACCCCTCCACTTT; CDR3 protein: CASSPGGSDSPLHF
D gene: TRBD2; V gene: TRBV5-1; CDR3 length: 14; J gene: TRBJ2-7; clone size: .; CDR3 DNA: TGCGCCAGCAGTTCAGCGGGGGGGCCGGGGGAGCAGTACTTC; CDR3 protein: CASSSAGGPGEQYF
D gene: TRBD1; V gene: TRBV5-1; CDR3 length: 14; J gene: TRBJ2-5; clone size: .; CDR3 DNA: TGCGCCAGCCTAAGGGACAGGGAAGGAGAGACCCAGTACTTC; CDR3 protein: CASLRDREGETQYF
D gene: TRBD1; V gene: TRBV15; CDR3 length: 18; J gene: TRBJ1-5; clone size: .; CDR3 DNA: TGTGCCACCAGCAGAGATTGGGGGGACAGGGGGATCAATCAGCCCCAGCATTTT; CDR3 protein: CATSRDWGDRGINQPQHF
D gene: TRBD2; V gene: TRBV12-5; CDR3 length: 17; J gene: TRBJ2-5; clone size: .; CDR3 DNA: TGTGCTAGTGGTTTGGGGATATTGGCGGGGGGTTCGGAGACCCAGTACTTC; CDR3 protein: CASGLGILAGGSETQYF
D gene: .; V gene: TRBV7-8; CDR3 length: 15; J gene: TRBJ1-1; clone size: .; CDR3 DNA: TGTGCCAGCAGCTCTTCGACACAATCGAACACTGAAGCTTTCTTT; CDR3 protein: CASSSSTQSNTEAFF
D gene: .; V gene: TRBV6-1; CDR3 length: 15; J gene: TRBJ1-4; clone size: .; CDR3 DNA: TGTGCCAGCAGTGATGGTAGGGGCAGAAATGAAAAACTGTTTTTT; CDR3 protein: CASSDGRGRNEKLFF
D gene: .; V gene: TRBV6-5; CDR3 length: 12; J gene: TRBJ2-7; clone size: .; CDR3 DNA: TGTGCCGGCAGTTACGAACAGGGAAAGGAGTACTTC; CDR3 protein: CAGSYEQGKEYF
D gene: .; V gene: TRBV6-5; CDR3 length: 15; J gene: TRBJ1-3; clone size: .; CDR3 DNA: TGTGCCAGCAGTTACTATGGGAGCTCTGGAAACACCATATATTTT; CDR3 protein: CASSYYGSSGNTIYF
D gene: TRBD1; V gene: TRBV6-5; CDR3 length: 16; J gene: TRBJ1-2; clone size: .; CDR3 DNA: TGTGCCAGCAGTTACACCTGGACAGGGGTTAACTATGGCTACACCTTC; CDR3 protein: CASSYTWTGVNYGYTF
D gene: .; V gene: TRBV29-1; CDR3 length: 11; J gene: TRBJ2-5; clone size: .; CDR3 DNA: TGCAGCGTTGGGGGCCCAGAGACCCAGTACTTC; CDR3 protein: CSVGGPETQYF
D gene: .; V gene: TRBV10-2; CDR3 length: 14; J gene: TRBJ1-5; clone size: once; CDR3 DNA: TGCGCCAGCAGACCCACAGGATTCAATCAGCCCCAGCATTTT; CDR3 protein: CASRPTGFNQPQHF
D gene: .; V gene: TRBV5-8; CDR3 length: 13; J gene: TRBJ2-7; clone size: .; CDR3 DNA: TGTGCCAGCAGCACGGACAGTTCCTACGAGCAGTACTTC; CDR3 protein: CASSTDSSYEQYF
D gene: TRBD1; V gene: TRBV19; CDR3 length: 14; J gene: TRBJ1-1; clone size: .; CDR3 DNA: TGTGCCAGTAGTTCGGACAGGGGTGACACTGAAGCTTTCTTT; CDR3 protein: CASSSDRGDTEAFF
D gene: TRBD2; V gene: TRBV3-1/TRBV3-2; CDR3 length: 15; J gene: TRBJ2-7; clone size: .; CDR3 DNA: TGTGCCAGCAGCCAAGTAGGGACTAGCGTCTACGAGCAGTACTTC; CDR3 protein: CASSQVGTSVYEQYF
D gene: .; V gene: TRBV15; CDR3 length: 15; J gene: TRBJ2-4; clone size: .; CDR3 DNA: TGTGCCACCAGCCTTGCCGGGTCGGCCAAAAACATTCAGTACTTC; CDR3 protein: CATSLAGSAKNIQYF
D gene: TRBD1; V gene: TRBV4-1; CDR3 length: 15; J gene: TRBJ2-1; clone size: .; CDR3 DNA: TGCGCCAGCAGCCAGTTGGTGGCAGGGGGCAATGAGCAGTTCTTC; CDR3 protein: CASSQLVAGGNEQFF
D gene: .; V gene: TRBV28; CDR3 length: 13; J gene: TRBJ2-5; clone size: .; CDR3 DNA: TGTGCCAGCAGCAACGGACAGCAAGAGACCCAGTACTTC; CDR3 protein: CASSNGQQETQYF
D gene: TRBD2; V gene: TRBV9; CDR3 length: 17; J gene: TRBJ2-3; clone size: .; CDR3 DNA: TGTGCCAGCAGCCTCTCAATCGGAGCGGGAGGTAAAGATACGCAGTATTTT; CDR3 protein: CASSLSIGAGGKDTQYF
D gene: .; V gene: TRBV13; CDR3 length: 12; J gene: TRBJ2-1; clone size: .; CDR3 DNA: TGTGCCAGCAGCTTCGGGACTGCTGAGCAGTTCTTC; CDR3 protein: CASSFGTAEQFF
D gene: TRBD1; V gene: TRBV7-9; CDR3 length: 16; J gene: TRBJ2-7; clone size: .; CDR3 DNA: TGTGCCAGCAGCTTAGCAGGACAGGACCTATCCTACGAGCAGTACTTC; CDR3 protein: CASSLAGQDLSYEQYF
D gene: .; V gene: TRBV6-5; CDR3 length: 13; J gene: TRBJ1-2; clone size: few; CDR3 DNA: TGTGCCAGCATAGGATCGACACCCTATGGCTACACCTTC; CDR3 protein: CASIGSTPYGYTF
D gene: TRBD2; V gene: TRBV3-1/TRBV3-2; CDR3 length: 17; J gene: TRBJ2-7; clone size: .; CDR3 DNA: TGTGCCAGCAGCCAAGAACATAGCGGGGTGTTGTCCGACGAGCAGTACTTC; CDR3 protein: CASSQEHSGVLSDEQYF
D gene: TRBD1; V gene: TRBV30; CDR3 length: 15; J gene: TRBJ1-1; clone size: .; CDR3 DNA: TGTGCCTGGAGTGACCCCTCAGGGGGCAAGGCTGAAGCTTTCTTT; CDR3 protein: CAWSDPSGGKAEAFF
D gene: TRBD2; V gene: TRBV5-4; CDR3 length: 17; J gene: TRBJ2-5; clone size: .; CDR3 DNA: TGTGCCAGCAGCTTGTTGATTAGCGGGGGGGCCCGGGAGACCCAGTACTTC; CDR3 protein: CASSLLISGGARETQYF
D gene: TRBD2; V gene: TRBV7-2; CDR3 length: 16; J gene: TRBJ2-7; clone size: few; CDR3 DNA: TGTGCCAGCAGCTTAGATCTGACGGGAGGGCGGATAGAGCAGTACTTC; CDR3 protein: CASSLDLTGGRIEQYF
D gene: TRBD1; V gene: TRBV5-1; CDR3 length: 16; J gene: TRBJ1-1; clone size: .; CDR3 DNA: TGCGCCAGCAGCTCCCGGGACAGACACATGAACACTGAAGCTTTCTTT; CDR3 protein: CASSSRDRHMNTEAFF
D gene: .; V gene: TRBV5-6; CDR3 length: 15; J gene: TRBJ1-4; clone size: once; CDR3 DNA: TGTGCCAGCAGCTTGGTCCCGTCGACTAATGAAAAACTGTTTTTT; CDR3 protein: CASSLVPSTNEKLFF
D gene: .; V gene: TRBV5-1; CDR3 length: 12; J gene: TRBJ2-1; clone size: .; CDR3 DNA: TGCGCCAGCAGCTCGGACACCAATGAGCAGTTCTTC; CDR3 protein: CASSSDTNEQFF
D gene: .; V gene: TRBV19; CDR3 length: 15; J gene: TRBJ1-5; clone size: .; CDR3 DNA: TGTGCCAGTAGTATAAGGCAGGACATTAATCAGCCCCAGCATTTT; CDR3 protein: CASSIRQDINQPQHF
D gene: .; V gene: TRBV9; CDR3 length: 14; J gene: TRBJ2-1; clone size: .; CDR3 DNA: TGTGCCAGCAGCGTAGGGGGGCTAGGGAATGAGCAGTTCTTC; CDR3 protein: CASSVGGLGNEQFF
D gene: .; V gene: TRBV6-6; CDR3 length: 14; J gene: TRBJ1-5; clone size: once; CDR3 DNA: TGTGCCAGCAGTTACGGCGGTCCCGTTCAGCCCCAGCATTTT; CDR3 protein: CASSYGGPVQPQHF
D gene: .; V gene: TRBV5-1; CDR3 length: 13; J gene: TRBJ2-7; clone size: .; CDR3 DNA: TGCGCCAGCAGCGATAGCGTCGGGTACGAGCAGTACTTC; CDR3 protein: CASSDSVGYEQYF
D gene: TRBD2; V gene: TRBV7-9; CDR3 length: 13; J gene: TRBJ2-7; clone size: .; CDR3 DNA: TGTGCCAGCAGGCCCGGGACTAGCTACGAGCAGTACTTC; CDR3 protein: CASRPGTSYEQYF
D gene: .; V gene: TRBV7-9; CDR3 length: 16; J gene: TRBJ2-1; clone size: .; CDR3 DNA: TGTGCCAGCAGCCTAAATCTCCGGGGGGCGCACCATGAGCAGTTCTTC; CDR3 protein: CASSLNLRGAHHEQFF
D gene: .; V gene: TRBV19; CDR3 length: 15; J gene: TRBJ2-3; clone size: .; CDR3 DNA: TGTGCCAGTAGTATAGCTAGGCTAAGCACAGATACGCAGTATTTT; CDR3 protein: CASSIARLSTDTQYF
D gene: TRBD1; V gene: TRBV5-1; CDR3 length: 14; J gene: TRBJ1-5; clone size: .; CDR3 DNA: TGCGCCAGCAGCCCGGGACAGACCAATCAGCCCCAGCATTTT; CDR3 protein: CASSPGQTNQPQHF
D gene: TRBD1; V gene: TRBV18; CDR3 length: 15; J gene: TRBJ2-1; clone size: .; CDR3 DNA: TGTGCCAGCTCACCCACGGGACAGGGGTACAATGAGCAGTTCTTC; CDR3 protein: CASSPTGQGYNEQFF
D gene: .; V gene: TRBV11-2; CDR3 length: 14; J gene: TRBJ2-3; clone size: .; CDR3 DNA: TGTGCCAGCAGATCCTTCCCTGGGAGAGATACGCAGTATTTT; CDR3 protein: CASRSFPGRDTQYF
D gene: TRBD1; V gene: TRBV3-1/TRBV3-2; CDR3 length: 14; J gene: TRBJ1-2; clone size: once; CDR3 DNA: TGTGCCAGCAGCCATATGACAGGGACCTATGGCTACACCTTC; CDR3 protein: CASSHMTGTYGYTF
D gene: .; V gene: TRBV5-1; CDR3 length: 14; J gene: TRBJ2-7; clone size: .; CDR3 DNA: TGCGCCAGCAGCTTGGCCGGCGTCCCGGGCGAGCAGTACTTC; CDR3 protein: CASSLAGVPGEQYF
D gene: .; V gene: TRBV5-1; CDR3 length: 13; J gene: TRBJ1-2; clone size: .; CDR3 DNA: TGCGCCAGCAGCGAGGACGGACTTTATGGCTACACCTTC; CDR3 protein: CASSEDGLYGYTF
D gene: .; V gene: TRBV20-1; CDR3 length: 11; J gene: TRBJ1-2; clone size: .; CDR3 DNA: TGCAGTGCCCCTAAGGGGTATGGCTACACCTTC; CDR3 protein: CSAPKGYGYTF